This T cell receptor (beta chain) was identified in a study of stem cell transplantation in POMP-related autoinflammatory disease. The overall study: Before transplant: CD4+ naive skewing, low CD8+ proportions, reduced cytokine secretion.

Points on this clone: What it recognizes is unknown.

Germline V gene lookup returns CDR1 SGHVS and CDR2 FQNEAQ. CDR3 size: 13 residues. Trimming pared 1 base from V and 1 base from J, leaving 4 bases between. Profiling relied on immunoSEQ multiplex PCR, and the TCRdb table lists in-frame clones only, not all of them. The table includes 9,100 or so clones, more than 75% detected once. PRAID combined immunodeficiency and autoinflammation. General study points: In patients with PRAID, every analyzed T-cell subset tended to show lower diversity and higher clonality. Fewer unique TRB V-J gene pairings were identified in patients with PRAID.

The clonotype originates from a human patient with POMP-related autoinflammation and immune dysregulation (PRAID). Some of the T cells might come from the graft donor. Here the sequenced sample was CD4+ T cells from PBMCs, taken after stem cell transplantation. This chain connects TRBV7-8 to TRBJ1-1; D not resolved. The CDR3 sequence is CASSLEQNTEAFF. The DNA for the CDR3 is TGTGCCAGCAGCTTAGAACAGAACACTGAAGCTTTCTTT.